The following is a T cell receptor beta chain sequence with its context. Its cognate antigen is unknown. The entry originates in a study of cytotoxic CD8 clonotypes in ibrutinib-treated CLL. The germline CDR1 and CDR2 sequences are SQVTM and ANQGSEA. V lost 7 bases and J lost 0; bases outside the gene matches: 9. The CDR3 has 15 amino acids. Investigators sought sequencing depths of between 1 in 200,000 and 1 in 1 million T cells. Produced via immunoSEQ multiplex PCR; TCRdb's table is partial and in-frame only. The sample shows more than 150,000 clones, roughly 72% of them seen only once. Study-level points and caveats: An increase in clonality occurred at ibrutinib response, followed by a return toward baseline at progression. Public clonotypes showed up rarely, and on treatment they shrank or held steady. Patients had baseline clonality above age-matched healthy donors, and this clonality moved with circulating CD8+ T-cell counts.

The TCR sequence derives from a human donor with chronic lymphocytic leukemia. This specimen was PBMCs, taken after 24 months of ibrutinib treatment. V is TRBV29-1 and J is TRBJ2-1; 7 bases match TRBD2. CDR3 DNA: TGCAGCGACACGAGCGGGACCTACTCCTACAATGAGCAGTTCTTC. Translating it yields CSDTSGTYSYNEQFF.